This TCR beta chain was identified during a study of shared T cell receptors in the human thymus. V was pared by 6 bases and J by 0 bases, with 6 bases of the junction left unmatched. The length of the CDR3 is 15 residues. The germline CDR1 and CDR2 sequences are MRHNA and SNTAGT. TCRdb's table, derived via immunoSEQ multiplex PCR, lists solely in-frame clones and lacks some. The table has 630,000 or so clones, roughly 86% seen once; the top ten hold roughly 0.0086%. The same sample was also used in a study of human thymus T cells.

The sequenced material came from thymocytes. The chain links TRBV6-4 to TRBJ2-3; TRBD1 matches at 7 bases. This clonotype originated in a boy under two years old with a congenital heart defect. The CDR3 bases are TGTGCCAGCAGGAAGGGGGCCGTTAGCACAGATACGCAGTATTTT. Protein sequence: CASRKGAVSTDTQYF.